This entry concerns a single T cell receptor (beta chain). This entry is derived from a study of cytomegalovirus exposure and HLA in healthy donors. A multiplex PCR was run with 60 Vbeta primers and 13 Jbeta primers. Clones were sequenced by immunoSEQ multiplex PCR, and TCRdb holds only the in-frame ones, with some missing. The table shows about 160,000 clones, with roughly 84% occurring only once. This CDR3 contains 14 residues. The V end lost 0 bases, the J end lost 2 bases, and 10 bases lay between the germline ends. Germline CDR1 reads SQVTM; CDR2 reads ANQGSEA. The sample consisted of PBMCs. This sequence joins TRBV29-1 and TRBJ2-5, with D possibly being TRBD2 (5 bases). The sequence was obtained from a man aged 25 to 40 in good health and CMV-seronegative. CDR3 in amino acids: CSVEDRRGQETQYF. The CDR3 region has the DNA TGCAGCGTTGAAGATCGGAGAGGGCAAGAGACCCAGTACTTC.